This T cell receptor (beta chain) was sequenced for a study of molecular identifiers for immune sequencing clone quantification. Whole-study results and caveats: Barcode sharing among identical TCR molecules could make large clones appear smaller. Spike-in Jurkat TCR RNA from a single cell reportedly registered among about 1 million naive cells.

Germline CDR1 is LNHDA and CDR2 is SQIVND (reference sequence). This CDR3 is 14 amino acids long. Between the trimmed V and J ends, which lost 5 bases and 4 bases, there was a span of 12 bases. This clonotype turned up a few times. What it binds is unknown. Previously reported methods and listed TCR primers produced the bulk TCR libraries. A single record per CDR3 protein comes from TCRdb applying MiXCR to the PCR reads. The sample has more than 550,000 distinct CDR3 sequences; roughly 25% are singletons. The sorting of naive CD8 T cells used the CD8+CD4-CCR7+CD45RA+ phenotype. Sequencing used naive CD8+ T cells from blood, with Jurkat cell RNA spiked in. This sample's subset: FACS-sorted CD8+CD4-CCR7+CD45RA+ naive T cells. This TCR came from a human donor in good health. Some libraries in this study had Jurkat cell RNA spiked in. The rearrangement joins TRBV19 to TRBJ1-5, with D hard to call. CDR3 amino acids: CASSSWVLNQPQHF. CDR3 in DNA: TGTGCCAGTAGTTCGTGGGTCCTAAATCAGCCCCAGCATTTT.